The 20 T cell receptor beta chains given below trace back to one sample, sequenced in a study of T-cell reconstitution after alpha-beta-depleted transplantation in children. General study results and limits: When one year had passed after transplant, most T-cell counts and diversity came from newly produced T cells.

The antigens these receptors bind are not known. A library of TCRbeta sequences, prepared with unique molecular identifiers, was generated. TCRdb itself ran the PCR reads through MiXCR, one entry per CDR3 protein. The data show around 270,000 distinct CDR3 sequences, 7.5% to 9% seen once. The starting material was peripheral blood, obtained 360 days after TCRalphabeta/CD19-depleted stem cell transplant. The receptors shown here come from a female patient between 2 and 15 years old who had a stem cell transplant for Fanconi anemia, so the T cells may come from the graft donor.

This clonotype came up many times. J is TRBJ1-1 and V is TRBV20-1; 8 nucleotides align to TRBD1. The CDR3 contains 13 residues. The germline V gene has CDR1 DFQATT and CDR2 SNEGSKA (reference sequence). Trimming cost V 4 bases and J 4 bases; bases outside gene matches: 5. The CDR3 DNA is TGCAGTGCTATCAGGGGGCTAGGCACTGAAGCTTTCTTT. Translating it yields CSAIRGLGTEAFF.

In this sample, this clonotype turned up a few times. The CDR3: CASSTGGGPLYGYTF. CDR3 bases: TGTGCCAGCAGTACAGGGGGGGGGCCGCTCTATGGCTACACCTTC. The genes are TRBV6-1 and TRBJ1-2, with 8 bases lining up with TRBD1. The length of the CDR3 is 15 residues. Germline-derived CDR1 and CDR2 are MNHNS and SASEGT. V shed 5 bases and J 4 bases; nucleotides not matched to a gene: 9.

This clonotype was counted ten times or more. CDR3 region: CSAMGGSYEQYF. The DNA of the CDR3 is TGCAGTGCTATGGGGGGCTCCTACGAGCAGTACTTC. The rearrangement joins TRBV20-1 to TRBJ2-7; maybe TRBD2 (6 bases). This CDR3 has 12 residues. V was cut by 4 bases and J by 0 bases, with 7 bases left in between. Germline V gene data show CDR1 as DFQATT and CDR2 as SNEGSKA (reference sequence).

The V and J genes are TRBV20-1 and TRBJ2-3; D may correspond to TRBD1 or TRBD2 (5 bases each). Per germline, CDR1 DFQATT and CDR2 SNEGSKA (reference sequence). The CDR3 extends over 15 amino acids. V gave up 7 bases and J gave up 3 bases, with 20 bases separating them. The CDR3 DNA sequence: TGCAGTGTCCGGGACCCCCCCTACACAACAGATACGCAGTATTTT. Translating gives CSVRDPPYTTDTQYF.

At least ten counts were recorded for this clonotype. The V gene is TRBV5-1, the J gene TRBJ2-7; D is possibly TRBD2 (7 bases). The CDR3 length is 14 residues. Germline loops: CDR1 SGHRS, CDR2 YFSETQ. V was shortened by 2 bases and J by 3 bases, with 12 bases between the two germline ends. CDR3 loop: CASSFIGGVYEQYF. The CDR3 coding sequence is TGCGCCAGCAGCTTTATAGGGGGGGTCTACGAGCAGTACTTC.

This clonotype has at least ten counts. This sequence joins TRBV7-9 and TRBJ2-2, with a tentative D call TRBD2 (6 bases). CDR1 and CDR2 from the germline V gene are SEHNR and FQNEAQ (reference sequence). Trimming cost V 5 bases and J 3 bases, with 16 bases left between them. The CDR3 length is 16 residues. The CDR3: CASSPWRGTDTGELFF. The CDR3 DNA reads as TGTGCCAGCAGCCCTTGGAGGGGCACGGACACCGGGGAGCTGTTTTTT.

This clonotype appeared many times. Written as DNA, the CDR3 is TGTGCCAGCAGCTCCACAGGGGCTTTCTCACCCCTCCACTTT. Translated, it gives CASSSTGAFSPLHF. V is TRBV7-6 and J is TRBJ1-6, with TRBD1 matching over 7 bases. The germline V gene has CDR1 SGHVS and CDR2 FNYEAQ. The CDR3 covers 14 residues. Losses at the gene ends were 4 bases for V and 10 bases for J; bases not matched to a gene: 7.

There are many counts of this clonotype. The J gene is TRBJ2-2, the V gene TRBV29-1; 7 bases are shared with TRBD1. V trimming: 6 bases; J trimming: 0 bases; junction bases outside the gene matches: 7. Germline V gene lookup returns CDR1 SQVTM and CDR2 ANQGSEA. The CDR3 spans 15 residues. CDR3 loop: CSVTRGSSNTGELFF. The CDR3, as DNA: TGCAGCGTCACCAGGGGGTCTTCGAACACCGGGGAGCTGTTTTTT.

The rearrangement joins TRBV28 to TRBJ1-4, with no clear D. The CDR3 is made up of 12 amino acids. The germline V gene has CDR1 MDHEN and CDR2 SYDVKM. The V end was cut by 1 base, the J end by 9 bases, with 6 bases between. The CDR3 is CASSLFLQKLFF. For the CDR3, the DNA is TGTGCCAGCAGTTTATTTCTGCAAAAACTGTTTTTT.

This clonotype was recorded at least ten times. J is TRBJ2-1 and V is TRBV6-2 or TRBV6-3, with TRBD2 matching over 10 bases. This CDR3 contains 14 residues. V shed 7 bases, J shed 10 bases, and the junction held 10 bases outside the gene matches. Looked up from germline, CDR1 is MNHEY and CDR2 is SVGEGT. This CDR3 is CASKREGSGREQFF. The CDR3 region has the DNA TGTGCCAGCAAGCGGGAGGGCTCAGGGAGAGAGCAGTTCTTC.

This clonotype showed up just a few times. This rearrangement joins TRBV15 to TRBJ1-6, with 8 nucleotides matching TRBD1. Trimming at V came to 1 base and at J to 3 bases, leaving 5 bases not matched to a gene. CDR1 and CDR2 from the germline V gene are LNHNV and YYDKDF (reference sequence). The CDR3 has 17 amino acids. CDR3 protein: CATSRVTGASYNSPLHF. For the CDR3, the DNA is TGTGCCACCAGCAGAGTGACAGGGGCCAGCTATAATTCACCCCTCCACTTT.

There are many counts of this clonotype. V is TRBV13 and J is TRBJ2-7; D possibly uses TRBD1 or TRBD2 (5 bases each). This CDR3 region has 13 residues. The germline V gene encodes CDR1 PRHDT and CDR2 FYEKMQ (reference sequence). With 5 bases removed from V and 6 bases from J, the gap between germline ends came to 14 bases. The CDR3 DNA sequence: TGTGCCAGCAGCCTGGGGACCAGGTCCGAGCAGTACTTC. Its protein product is CASSLGTRSEQYF.

The chain joins TRBV19 to TRBJ2-7, with D tentatively TRBD2 (5 bases). Germline V gene lookup returns CDR1 LNHDA and CDR2 SQIVND (reference sequence). Trimming removed 3 bases at V and 9 bases at J, with 21 bases between. CDR3 length equals 15 residues. This chain's CDR3 is CASSIPSMVTLRQYF. The DNA for the CDR3 is TGTGCCAGTAGTATCCCTAGCATGGTCACGTTGAGGCAGTACTTC.

This clonotype was recorded at least ten times. The genes are TRBV11-1 and TRBJ1-1, with 8 bases fitting TRBD1. Trimming at V came to 5 bases and at J to 9 bases, leaving 26 bases not matched to a gene. The CDR3 is 19 residues long. CDR1 and CDR2 (germline): SGHAT, FQDESV (reference sequence). DNA for the CDR3: TGTGCCAGCAGCCATCCGGTTGCCCATGCCACTGTTGGACAGGGACAAGCTTTCTTT. Translating it yields CASSHPVAHATVGQGQAFF.

This chain uses TRBV2 with TRBJ2-3, with TRBD2 matching over 11 bases. The CDR3 extends over 16 amino acids. With V trimmed by 4 bases and J by 0 bases, 3 bases remained unmatched. Germline loops: CDR1 SNHLY, CDR2 FYNNEI. The CDR3 loop reads CASSVLAGGSTDTQYF. In DNA, the CDR3 is TGTGCCAGCAGTGTCCTAGCGGGGGGAAGCACAGATACGCAGTATTTT.

In this sample, this clonotype turned up many times. This sequence joins TRBV5-1 and TRBJ2-5; perhaps TRBD1 as D (6 bases). CDR3 size: 15 residues. V was shortened by 2 bases and J by 5 bases, with 16 bases between the two germline ends. Germline V gives CDR1 SGHRS, CDR2 YFSETQ. The CDR3 sequence: CASSFSRGSMETQYF. Written as DNA, the CDR3 is TGCGCCAGCAGCTTTTCCAGGGGTAGTATGGAGACCCAGTACTTC.

Details on this clonotype: A much larger clone sits a single nucleotide away, making a read error possible. V usage is TRBV6-1 and J usage is TRBJ1-1; 7 bases align to TRBD1. The germline gives CDR1 MNHNS, CDR2 SASEGT. There are 13 residues in the CDR3. DNA for the CDR3: TGTGCCAGCAGAGGTTTTGAGGGGGCTGAAGCTTCCTTT. Its protein is CASRGFEGAEASF.

This clonotype was recorded many times. The chain couples TRBV11-2 to TRBJ2-1, with 10 nucleotides matching TRBD1. Germline V lookup: CDR1 SGHAT, CDR2 FQNNGV. The V segment lost 2 bases and the J segment 7 bases; nucleotides outside the gene matches: 11. There are 17 residues in the CDR3. The CDR3 nucleotides are TGTGCCAGCAGCTTATATTATGAGGGACAGGGGAGGAATGAGCAGTTCTTC. This gives the protein CASSLYYEGQGRNEQFF. The whole variable domain, remainder taken from reference TRBV11-2 and TRBJ2-1, is EAGVAQSPRYKIIEKRQSVAFWCNPISGHATLYWYQQILGQGPKLLIQFQNNGVVDDSQLPKDRFSAERLKGVDSTLKIQPAKLEDSAVYLCASSLYYEGQGRNEQFFGPGTRLTVL.

This clonotype occurred many times. This chain connects TRBV29-1 to TRBJ2-7; maybe TRBD2 (6 bases). The V gene lost 7 bases and the J gene lost 6 bases, with 25 bases spanning the gap. The CDR3 has 15 residues. Germline V gene sequence: CDR1 SQVTM, CDR2 ANQGSEA. The CDR3 DNA follows: TGCAGCGCGATCTTAGCGGCACCGAAGGGGTCCGAGCAGTACTTC. It translates to CSAILAAPKGSEQYF.

This clonotype was detected ten times or more. V and J are TRBV5-1 and TRBJ2-7, with D uncertain. Trimming shortened V by 1 base and J by 4 bases, and 15 bases separated the two germline ends. CDR1 and CDR2 (germline): SGHRS, YFSETQ. This CDR3 region has 15 residues. CDR3 loop: CASSLSPSNGYEQYF. CDR3 DNA: TGCGCCAGCAGCTTGAGCCCGTCGAACGGGTACGAGCAGTACTTC.